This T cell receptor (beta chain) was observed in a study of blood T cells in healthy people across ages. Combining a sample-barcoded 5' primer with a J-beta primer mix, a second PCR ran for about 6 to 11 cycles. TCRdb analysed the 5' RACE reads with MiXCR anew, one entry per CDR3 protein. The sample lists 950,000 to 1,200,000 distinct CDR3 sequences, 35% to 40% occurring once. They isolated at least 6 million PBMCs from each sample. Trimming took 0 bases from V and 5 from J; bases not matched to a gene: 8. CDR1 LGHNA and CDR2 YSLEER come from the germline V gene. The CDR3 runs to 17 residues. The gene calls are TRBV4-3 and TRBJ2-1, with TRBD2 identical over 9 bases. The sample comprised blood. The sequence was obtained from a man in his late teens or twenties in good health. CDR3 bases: TGCGCCAGCAGCCAAGATGGTGGGACTAGCACGGACAATGAGCAGTTCTTC. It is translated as CASSQDGGTSTDNEQFF.